The clone carrying this T cell receptor (beta chain) came up a few times. The antigen remains undetermined. Per germline, CDR1 LGHNA and CDR2 YSLEER. V was trimmed by 0 bases and J by 4 bases, leaving 6 bases between them. This CDR3 region has 13 residues. TCRdb redid the calling of the 5' RACE reads with MiXCR, one entry per CDR3 protein. This sample yields some 200,000 distinct CDR3 sequences, of which over 15% are seen a single time; roughly 4.5% belongs to the top ten. The data stem from a study of CD8 T cells in ankylosing spondylitis. Study-wide results and caveats: Certain motif variants had earlier been reported in reactive arthritis synovial fluid and blood. Matched ankylosing spondylitis synovial fluid reportedly showed significant enrichment of disease-linked clones. A motif in TCR beta, a set of about 8 highly homologous variants, appeared characteristic of ankylosing spondylitis blood.

This sequence originates from a male donor aged 10 to 35 with ankylosing spondylitis or in good health (not recorded which). The chain is built from TRBV4-3 and TRBJ2-5, with D perhaps TRBD2 (5 bases). Sample: blood, either unsorted or a sorted T cell fraction (not recorded which). In DNA, the CDR3 is TGCGCCAGCAGCCAAGATGAGGGAGAGACCCAGTACTTC. Its protein product is CASSQDEGETQYF.